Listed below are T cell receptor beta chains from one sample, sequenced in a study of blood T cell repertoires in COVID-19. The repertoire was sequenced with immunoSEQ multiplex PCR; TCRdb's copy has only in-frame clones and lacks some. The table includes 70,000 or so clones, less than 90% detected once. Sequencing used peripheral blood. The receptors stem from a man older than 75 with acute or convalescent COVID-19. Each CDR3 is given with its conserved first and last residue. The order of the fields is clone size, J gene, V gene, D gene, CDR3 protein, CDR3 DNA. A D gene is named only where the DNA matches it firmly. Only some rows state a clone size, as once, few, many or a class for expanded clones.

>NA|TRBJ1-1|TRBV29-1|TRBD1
CSSTTGTNTEAFF
TGCAGCTCGACGACAGGGACGAACACTGAAGCTTTCTTT
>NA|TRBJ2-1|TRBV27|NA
CASSLAAALTYNEQFF
TGTGCCAGCAGTTTAGCGGCAGCGCTAACCTACAATGAGCAGTTCTTC
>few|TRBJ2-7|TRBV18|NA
CASSIQTYEQYF
TGTGCCAGCTCGATACAGACCTACGAGCAGTACTTC
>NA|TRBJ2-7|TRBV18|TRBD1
CASSPGTGGSYEQYF
TGTGCCAGCTCACCTGGGACAGGGGGGTCCTACGAGCAGTACTTC
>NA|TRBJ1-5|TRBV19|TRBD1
CASSLRQGDFNQPQHF
TGTGCCAGTAGTTTGAGACAGGGAGATTTCAATCAGCCCCAGCATTTT
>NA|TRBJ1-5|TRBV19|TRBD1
CASSALPQGGIHQPQHF
TGTGCCAGTAGTGCACTCCCACAGGGGGGTATTCATCAGCCCCAGCATTTT
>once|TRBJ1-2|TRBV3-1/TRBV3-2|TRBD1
CASSQRDRGYGYTF
TGTGCCAGCAGCCAAAGGGACAGGGGCTATGGCTACACCTTC
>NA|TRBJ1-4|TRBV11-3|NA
CASSFQNEKLFF
TGTGCCAGCAGCTTCCAAAATGAAAAACTGTTTTTT
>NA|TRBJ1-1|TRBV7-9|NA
CASSPMPGNTEAFF
TGTGCCAGCAGCCCGATGCCCGGGAACACTGAAGCTTTCTTT
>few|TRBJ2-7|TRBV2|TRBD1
CASSEQGAWYEQYF
TGTGCCAGCAGTGAACAGGGGGCATGGTACGAGCAGTACTTC
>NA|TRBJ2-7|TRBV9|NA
CASSVAPTLEQYF
TGTGCCAGCAGCGTAGCACCTACCCTCGAGCAGTACTTC
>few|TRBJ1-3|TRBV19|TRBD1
CASSRGQGVENTIYF
TGTGCCAGTAGTAGGGGACAGGGAGTCGAAAACACCATATATTTT
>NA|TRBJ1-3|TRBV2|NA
CASSERRAGNTIYF
TGTGCCAGCAGTGAGAGAAGAGCTGGAAACACCATATATTTT
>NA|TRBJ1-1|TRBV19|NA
CATRRGGMLMNTEAFF
TGTGCCACCCGAAGGGGAGGAATGTTGATGAACACTGAAGCTTTCTTT
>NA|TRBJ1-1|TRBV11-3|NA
CASSSRSRRNTEAFF
TGTGCCAGCAGCTCTCGATCCAGAAGGAACACTGAAGCTTTCTTT
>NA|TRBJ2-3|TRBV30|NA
CAWSEGHLLFTDTQYF
TGTGCCTGGAGTGAAGGACACTTGTTGTTTACAGATACGCAGTATTTT
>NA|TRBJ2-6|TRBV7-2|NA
CASSLDAGWANVLTF
TGTGCCAGCAGCTTAGATGCGGGGTGGGCCAACGTCCTGACTTTC
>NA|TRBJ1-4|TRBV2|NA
CASSAATNEKLFF
TGTGCCAGCAGTGCGGCAACTAATGAAAAACTGTTTTTT
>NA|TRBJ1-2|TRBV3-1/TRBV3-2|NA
CASSQVRGGYTF
TGTGCCAGCAGCCAAGTCAGGGGTGGCTACACCTTC